These T cell receptor beta chains were read from a single sample in a study of cytomegalovirus exposure and HLA in healthy donors. Using immunoSEQ multiplex PCR, the repertoire was profiled, and TCRdb retains in-frame clones only, with some absent. The table shows about 72,000 clones, with 65% to 80% occurring only once. The source material was PBMCs. The receptors stem from a man aged 35-49 years in good health and CMV-seropositive. The CDR3 runs from the conserved cysteine through the conserved F or W. Fields, in order: J gene, D gene, V gene, clone size, CDR3 DNA, CDR3 protein. A D gene is named only where the DNA matches it firmly. A clone size is listed for some rows: how often the clone was seen (once, few, many), or a class if it is expanded.

>TRBJ2-3|.|TRBV27|.
TGTGCCAGCAGTCTCTCGACTAGCACAGATACGCAGTATTTT
CASSLSTSTDTQYF
>TRBJ1-3|.|TRBV5-8|.
TGTGCCAGCAGCGGAACAGGTTCCTCTGGAAACACCATATATTTT
CASSGTGSSGNTIYF
>TRBJ1-5|TRBD1|TRBV2|few
TGTGCCAGCAGCCAAGACAGGGTGGATCAGCCCCAGCATTTT
CASSQDRVDQPQHF
>TRBJ2-5|TRBD2|TRBV5-1|few
TGCGCCAGCAGCTTGGTGGAAGCGGGGGGGGAGACCCAGTACTTC
CASSLVEAGGETQYF
>TRBJ1-1|.|TRBV30|once
TGTGCCTGGAGTGTCGGAGTCAGCGCAGCTTTCTTT
CAWSVGVSAAFF
>TRBJ1-2|.|TRBV18|.
TGTGCCAGCTCACCACCGTTGGACATCTGGAACTATGGCTACACCTTC
CASSPPLDIWNYGYTF
>TRBJ1-5|.|TRBV7-2|few
TGTGCCAGCAGCTATTACAGGGATAGCAATCAGCCCCAGCATTTT
CASSYYRDSNQPQHF
>TRBJ2-5|.|TRBV5-1|.
TGCGCCAGCAACGAGTTCGGGGGTCCAGAGACCCAGTACTTC
CASNEFGGPETQYF
>TRBJ2-2|TRBD1|TRBV9|.
TGTGCCAGTAGGACAGGGACCGGGGAGCTGTTTTTT
CASRTGTGELFF
>TRBJ2-7|TRBD2|TRBV4-1|.
TGCGCCAGCAGACGGACTAGCGGGGCCCGGGAGTCCTACGAGCAGTACTTC
CASRRTSGARESYEQYF
>TRBJ1-2|TRBD1|TRBV6-1|.
TGTGCCAGCAGCCAGACAGGGGCCAACTATGGCTACACCTTC
CASSQTGANYGYTF
>TRBJ2-1|.|TRBV7-3|few
TGTGCCAGCAGCCCTACTATGGAAAATGAGCAGTTCTTC
CASSPTMENEQFF
>TRBJ1-2|TRBD1|TRBV6-5|once
TGTGCCAGCAGTTCACCGGGACAGGGACACTATGGCTACACCTTC
CASSSPGQGHYGYTF
>TRBJ1-2|.|TRBV7-2|.
TGTGCCAGCAGCCCCGGCGGGGGGTCCAACTATGGCTACACCTTC
CASSPGGGSNYGYTF
>TRBJ1-2|.|TRBV5-5|.
TGTGCCAGCACCCAAGCATACAGTTTCTATGGCTACACCTTC
CASTQAYSFYGYTF
>TRBJ1-5|.|TRBV28|.
TGTGCCAGCAGTTCAGTAGATGGGAGTCAGCCCCAGCATTTT
CASSSVDGSQPQHF
>TRBJ1-1|.|TRBV11-2|few
TGTGCCAGCAGCTTAGGCCCGGGGACTGAAGCTTTCTTT
CASSLGPGTEAFF
>TRBJ1-1|.|TRBV18|.
TGTGCCAGCTCACCGAGGAAGGACACTGAAGCTTTCTTT
CASSPRKDTEAFF
>TRBJ2-1|TRBD2|TRBV5-6|.
TGTGCCAGCAGCCGGGACTACGAGAATGAGCAGTTCTTC
CASSRDYENEQFF
>TRBJ2-3|.|TRBV2|.
TGTGCCAGCAGTGAAGGAAAGCTACGCGCGCAGTATTTT
CASSEGKLRAQYF
>TRBJ1-1|TRBD1|TRBV28|.
TGTGCCAGCGGAAAACAGGGGCAAAAGGGCCACTTT
CASGKQGQKGHF
>TRBJ1-2|.|TRBV11-2|.
TGTGCCAGCAGCCTCAATCGGGATGGCTACACCTTC
CASSLNRDGYTF
>TRBJ1-1|TRBD1|TRBV19|.
TGTGCCAGTAGTACCTGGGACAGTCCCACTGAAGCTTTCTTT
CASSTWDSPTEAFF
>TRBJ2-7|.|TRBV7-2|.
TGTGCCAGCAGCCCACGAGAGGACTACGAGCAGTACTTC
CASSPREDYEQYF
>TRBJ2-3|TRBD2|TRBV2|.
TGTGCCAGCAGTTATGACTCTAGCGGGGGTACGCAGTATTTT
CASSYDSSGGTQYF
>TRBJ1-1|.|TRBV19|.
TGTGCCAGTAGTATCACGGTAAACACTGAAGCTTTCTTT
CASSITVNTEAFF
>TRBJ1-1|.|TRBV10-2|.
TGCGCCAGCAGTGATCGGAACACTGAAGCTTTCTTT
CASSDRNTEAFF
>TRBJ1-3|.|TRBV9|.
TGTGCCAGCAGCGAAGTTGGACACAGCTCTGGAAACACCATATATTTT
CASSEVGHSSGNTIYF
>TRBJ2-3|TRBD1|TRBV9|few
TGTGCCAGCAGCGTAGTCGGACAGGGCACAGATACGCAGTATTTT
CASSVVGQGTDTQYF
>TRBJ1-4|TRBD1|TRBV11-2|.
TGTGCCAGCAGCTGGGACAGGGGTAGTGAAAAACTGTTTTTT
CASSWDRGSEKLFF
>TRBJ2-7|.|TRBV5-1|.
TGCGCCAGCAGCCGAGGGACAATCTCCTACGAGCAGTACTTC
CASSRGTISYEQYF
>TRBJ2-1|TRBD2|TRBV7-6|.
TGTGCCAGCAGCCCGGGACTAGCCGACAATGAGCAGTTCTTC
CASSPGLADNEQFF
>TRBJ1-5|.|TRBV6-1|.
TGTGCCAGCAGTGGGGGGGGTTTTGGGTATCAGCCCCAGCATTTT
CASSGGGFGYQPQHF
>TRBJ1-2|.|TRBV19|.
TGTGCCAGTACCCAGGGGCAGGCGATGATGTTTGGCTATACCTTC
CASTQGQAMMFGYTF
>TRBJ1-1|.|TRBV5-1|.
TGCGCCAGCAGCTTACAGGGTTTGAGCACTGAAGCTTTCTTT
CASSLQGLSTEAFF
>TRBJ1-1|.|TRBV27|.
TGTGCCAGCAGTTTAACAGGAATGAACACTGAAGCTTTCTTT
CASSLTGMNTEAFF
>TRBJ2-7|TRBD1|TRBV7-9|.
TGTGCCAGCAGCCCTCCGACAGGGCCACCCTACGAGCAGTACTTC
CASSPPTGPPYEQYF
>TRBJ2-1|.|TRBV7-3|once
TGTGCCAGCAGCCCCGTAGGGCAGGGTTACAATGAGCAGTTCTTC
CASSPVGQGYNEQFF
>TRBJ1-1|.|TRBV5-1|.
TGCGCCAGCAGCTTGGCCGCGTACCGCCAGGGAGGTGAAGCTTTCTTT
CASSLAAYRQGGEAFF
>TRBJ1-1|.|TRBV15|.
TGTGCCACCAGCAGACTCCGGGAGAACACTGAAGCTTTCTTT
CATSRLRENTEAFF
>TRBJ1-2|TRBD1|TRBV10-3|.
TGTGCCATCAGTGATCCGGGACAGGGGGCCGGTGGCTACACCTTC
CAISDPGQGAGGYTF
>TRBJ1-2|.|TRBV7-6|.
TGTGCCAGCAGCTTAGGTCCAGGGACAAGTGGCTACACCTTC
CASSLGPGTSGYTF
>TRBJ1-5|.|TRBV4-2|.
TGTGCCAGCAGCCACTCAAAGGGGGTTAGGAGCAATCAGCCCCAGCATTTT
CASSHSKGVRSNQPQHF
>TRBJ2-7|TRBD1|TRBV7-2|.
TGTGCCAGCAGCTCGACAGGGGGCCACTACGAGCAGTACTTC
CASSSTGGHYEQYF
>TRBJ1-1|.|TRBV18|.
TGTGCCAGCTCACCGGAGGGTGGGGCTGAAGCTTTCTTT
CASSPEGGAEAFF
>TRBJ1-5|.|TRBV18|.
TGTGCCAGCTCACCAAGCGAGGCCAGCTATCGTCAGCCCCAGCATTTT
CASSPSEASYRQPQHF
>TRBJ1-1|.|TRBV30|once
TGTGCCTGGAGGACACCGGGGGTATGGACTGAAGCTTTCTTT
CAWRTPGVWTEAFF
>TRBJ2-7|.|TRBV11-3|.
TGTGCCAGCAGTCAGAGGCAGAGGGCGGCATACGAGCAGTACTTC
CASSQRQRAAYEQYF
>TRBJ2-2|.|TRBV6-1|.
TGTGCCAGCGGTACACTCAGGGACACCGGGGAGCTGTTTTTT
CASGTLRDTGELFF
>TRBJ2-3|TRBD2|TRBV4-1|.
TGCGCCAGCAGCCAAGTTATTAGCGGGGGCAGAACAGATACGCAGTATTTT
CASSQVISGGRTDTQYF
>TRBJ2-2|.|TRBV5-1|.
TGCGCCAGCAGCTTGGCAAGGGGTGGATCCGGGGAGCTGTTTTTT
CASSLARGGSGELFF
>TRBJ2-5|TRBD2|TRBV5-4|.
TGTGCCAGCAGCCCCACTAGCGGGGGGACGGTAGAGACCCAGTACTTC
CASSPTSGGTVETQYF